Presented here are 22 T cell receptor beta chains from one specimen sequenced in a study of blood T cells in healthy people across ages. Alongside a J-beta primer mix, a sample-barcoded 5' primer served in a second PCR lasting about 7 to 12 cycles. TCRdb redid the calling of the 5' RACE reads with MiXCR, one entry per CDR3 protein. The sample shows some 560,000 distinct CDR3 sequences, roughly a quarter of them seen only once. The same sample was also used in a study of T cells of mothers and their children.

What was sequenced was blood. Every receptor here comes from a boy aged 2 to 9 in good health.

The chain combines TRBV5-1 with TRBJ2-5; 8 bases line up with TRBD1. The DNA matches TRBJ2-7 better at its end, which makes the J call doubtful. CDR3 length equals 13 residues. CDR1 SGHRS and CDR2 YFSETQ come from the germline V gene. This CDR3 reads CASSPQGAGEQYF. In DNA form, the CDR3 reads TGCGCCAGCAGCCCGCAGGGGGCGGGCGAGCAGTACTTC.

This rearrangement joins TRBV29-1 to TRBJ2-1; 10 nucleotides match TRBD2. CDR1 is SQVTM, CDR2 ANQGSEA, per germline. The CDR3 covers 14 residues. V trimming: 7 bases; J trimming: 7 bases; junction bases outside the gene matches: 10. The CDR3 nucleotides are TGCAGCGCCGCCAGCGGGAGGGCCAAGAATGAGCAGTTCTTC. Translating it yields CSAASGRAKNEQFF.

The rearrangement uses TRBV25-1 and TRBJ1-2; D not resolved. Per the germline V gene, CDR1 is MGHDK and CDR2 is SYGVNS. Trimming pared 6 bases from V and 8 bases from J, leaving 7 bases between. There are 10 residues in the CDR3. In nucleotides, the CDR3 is TGTGCCAGCAGCGGTATAGGCTACACCTTC. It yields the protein CASSGIGYTF.

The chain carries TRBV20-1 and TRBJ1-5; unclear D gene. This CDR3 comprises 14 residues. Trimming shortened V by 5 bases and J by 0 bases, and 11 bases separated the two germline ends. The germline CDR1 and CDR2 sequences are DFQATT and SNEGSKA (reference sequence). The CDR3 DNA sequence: TGCAGTGCTCCCCCCGAGTATAGCAATCAGCCCCAGCATTTT. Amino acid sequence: CSAPPEYSNQPQHF.

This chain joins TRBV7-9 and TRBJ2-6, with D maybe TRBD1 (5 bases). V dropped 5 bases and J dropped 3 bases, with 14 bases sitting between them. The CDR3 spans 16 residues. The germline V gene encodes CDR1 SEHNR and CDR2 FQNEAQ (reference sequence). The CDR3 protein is CASSQGARLGANVLTF. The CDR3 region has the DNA TGTGCCAGCAGCCAAGGGGCGCGGCTTGGGGCCAACGTCCTGACTTTC.

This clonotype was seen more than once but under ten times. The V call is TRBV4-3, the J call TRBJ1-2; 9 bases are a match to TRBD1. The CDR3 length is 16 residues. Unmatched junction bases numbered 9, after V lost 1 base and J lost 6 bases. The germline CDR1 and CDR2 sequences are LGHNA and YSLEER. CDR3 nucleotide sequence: TGCGCCAGCAGCCAAGTGGTCCGGGACAGGGCTAATGGCTACACCTTC. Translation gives CASSQVVRDRANGYTF.

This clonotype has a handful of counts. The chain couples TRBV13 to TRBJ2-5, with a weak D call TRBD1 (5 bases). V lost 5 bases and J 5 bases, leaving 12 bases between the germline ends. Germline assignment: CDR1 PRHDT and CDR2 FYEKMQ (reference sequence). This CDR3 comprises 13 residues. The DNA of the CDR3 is TGTGCCAGCAGCGCTAAGGGGTGGGAGACCCAGTACTTC. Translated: CASSAKGWETQYF.

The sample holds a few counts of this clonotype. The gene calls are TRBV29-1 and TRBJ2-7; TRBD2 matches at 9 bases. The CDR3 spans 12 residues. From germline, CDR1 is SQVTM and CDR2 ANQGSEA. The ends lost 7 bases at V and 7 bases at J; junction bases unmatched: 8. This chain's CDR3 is CSGAGGTGEQYF. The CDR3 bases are TGCAGCGGAGCGGGGGGAACTGGGGAGCAGTACTTC.

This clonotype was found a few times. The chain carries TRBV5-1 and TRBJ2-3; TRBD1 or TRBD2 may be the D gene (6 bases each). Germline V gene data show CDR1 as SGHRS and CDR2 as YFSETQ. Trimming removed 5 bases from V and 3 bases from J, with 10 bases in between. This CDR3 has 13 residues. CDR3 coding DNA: TGCGCCAGCAGGGGGGGCCAAACAGATACGCAGTATTTT. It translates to CASRGGQTDTQYF.

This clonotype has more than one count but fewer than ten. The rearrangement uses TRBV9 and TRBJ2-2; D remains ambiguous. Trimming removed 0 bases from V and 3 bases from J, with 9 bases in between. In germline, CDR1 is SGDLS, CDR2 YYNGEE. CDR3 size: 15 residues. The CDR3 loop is CASSVEGSDTGELFF. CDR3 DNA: TGTGCCAGCAGCGTAGAAGGTTCAGACACCGGGGAGCTGTTTTTT.

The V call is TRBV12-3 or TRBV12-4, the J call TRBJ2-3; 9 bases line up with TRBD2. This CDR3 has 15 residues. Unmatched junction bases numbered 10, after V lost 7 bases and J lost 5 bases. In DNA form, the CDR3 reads TGTGCCAGCAAGTTGGAAGCGGGGGGCCTAGATACGCAGTATTTT. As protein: CASKLEAGGLDTQYF.

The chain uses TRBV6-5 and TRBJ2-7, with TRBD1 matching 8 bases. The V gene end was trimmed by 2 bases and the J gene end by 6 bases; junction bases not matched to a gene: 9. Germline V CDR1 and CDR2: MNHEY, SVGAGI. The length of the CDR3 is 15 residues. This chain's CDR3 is CASSYVQGDQCEQYF. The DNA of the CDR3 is TGTGCCAGCAGTTACGTACAGGGGGATCAATGCGAGCAGTACTTC.

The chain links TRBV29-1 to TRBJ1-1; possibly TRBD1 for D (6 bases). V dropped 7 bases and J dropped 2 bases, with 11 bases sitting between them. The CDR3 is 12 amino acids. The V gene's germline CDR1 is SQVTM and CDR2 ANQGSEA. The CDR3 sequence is CSAGQRNTEAFF. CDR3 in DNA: TGCAGCGCCGGACAGAGAAACACTGAAGCTTTCTTT.

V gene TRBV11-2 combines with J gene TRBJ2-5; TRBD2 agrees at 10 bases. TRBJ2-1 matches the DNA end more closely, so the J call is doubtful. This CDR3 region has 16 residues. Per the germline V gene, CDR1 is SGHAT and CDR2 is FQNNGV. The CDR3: CASSHLTSGHYNEQFF. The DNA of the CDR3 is TGTGCCAGCAGCCACCTGACTAGCGGGCACTACAATGAGCAGTTCTTC.

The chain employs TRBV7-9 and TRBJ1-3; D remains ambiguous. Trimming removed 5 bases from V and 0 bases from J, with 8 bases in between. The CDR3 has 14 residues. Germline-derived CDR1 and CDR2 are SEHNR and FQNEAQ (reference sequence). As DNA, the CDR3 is TGTGCCAGCAGCCGCCGAACCTCTGGAAACACCATATATTTT. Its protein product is CASSRRTSGNTIYF.

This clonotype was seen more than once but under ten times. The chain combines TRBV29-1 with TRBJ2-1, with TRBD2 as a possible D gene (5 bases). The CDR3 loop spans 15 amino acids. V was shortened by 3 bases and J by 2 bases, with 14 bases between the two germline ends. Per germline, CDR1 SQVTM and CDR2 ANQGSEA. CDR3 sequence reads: CSVEGRAEAYNEQFF. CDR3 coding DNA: TGCAGCGTTGAGGGTAGGGCGGAGGCCTACAATGAGCAGTTCTTC.

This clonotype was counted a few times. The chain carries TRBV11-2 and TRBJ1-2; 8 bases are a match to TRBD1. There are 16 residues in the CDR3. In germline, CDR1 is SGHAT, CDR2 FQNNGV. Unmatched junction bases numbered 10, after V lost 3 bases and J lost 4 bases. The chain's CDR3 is CASSLNGQGGTYGYTF. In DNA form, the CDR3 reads TGTGCCAGCAGCTTGAACGGACAGGGCGGTACCTATGGCTACACCTTC.

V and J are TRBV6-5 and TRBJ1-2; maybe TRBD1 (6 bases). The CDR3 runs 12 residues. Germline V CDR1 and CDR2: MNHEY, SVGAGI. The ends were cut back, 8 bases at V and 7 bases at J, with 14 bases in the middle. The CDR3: CASGEGGAGYTF. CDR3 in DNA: TGTGCCAGCGGGGAAGGGGGAGCTGGCTACACCTTC.

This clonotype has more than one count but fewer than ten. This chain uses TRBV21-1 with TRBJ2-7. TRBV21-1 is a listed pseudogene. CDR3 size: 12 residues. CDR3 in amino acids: CASSKVRTEQYF. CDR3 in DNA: TGTGCCAGCAGCAAAGTTAGGACCGAGCAGTACTTC.

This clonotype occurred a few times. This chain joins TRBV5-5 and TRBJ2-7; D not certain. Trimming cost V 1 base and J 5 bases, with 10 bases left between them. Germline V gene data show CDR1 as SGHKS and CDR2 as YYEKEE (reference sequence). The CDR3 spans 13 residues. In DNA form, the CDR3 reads TGTGCCAGCAGCTTGAGAAGCGTTGACGAGCAGTACTTC. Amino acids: CASSLRSVDEQYF.

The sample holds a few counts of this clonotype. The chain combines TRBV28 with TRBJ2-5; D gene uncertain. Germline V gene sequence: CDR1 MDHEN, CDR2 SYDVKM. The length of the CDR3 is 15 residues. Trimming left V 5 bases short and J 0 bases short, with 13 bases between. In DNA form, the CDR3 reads TGTGCCAGCAGTAATTCTAGGCATAACCAAGAGACCCAGTACTTC. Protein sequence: CASSNSRHNQETQYF.

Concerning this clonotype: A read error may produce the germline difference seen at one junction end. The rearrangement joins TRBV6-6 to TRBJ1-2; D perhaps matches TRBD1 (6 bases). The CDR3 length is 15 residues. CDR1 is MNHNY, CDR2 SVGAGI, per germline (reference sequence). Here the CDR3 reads CASRPILLGDKFYIF. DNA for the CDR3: TGTGCCAGCAGACCGATATTGCTCGGGGACAAGTTTTATATCTTC.